These T cell receptor beta chains were read from a single sample in a study of cytomegalovirus exposure and HLA in healthy donors. Assay used: immunoSEQ multiplex PCR; TCRdb lists only in-frame clones, some missing. The table has around 130,000 clones, approximately 84% seen once. The source material was PBMCs. Receptors were obtained from a boy aged 2 to 10 in good health and CMV-seronegative. CDR3s include the opening cysteine and the closing phenylalanine or tryptophan. D genes are given only for firm matches. Part of the rows lack a size; the others show once, few, many or a class for expanded clones.

TRBJ2-1,TRBV7-2,.,.,TGTGCCAGCAGCCAAGGACTTACCAATGAGCAGTTCTTC,CASSQGLTNEQFF
TRBJ1-2,TRBV6-4,.,.,TGTGCCAGCAGTGACGGAGGATACTATGGCTACACCTTC,CASSDGGYYGYTF
TRBJ1-2,TRBV4-1,.,.,TGCGCCAGCAGCCTTCAGGGGAACGCTAACTATGGCTACACCTTC,CASSLQGNANYGYTF
TRBJ1-6,TRBV2,.,.,TGTGCCAGCAGTGACGAGGTGAGGTCACCCCTCCACTTT,CASSDEVRSPLHF
TRBJ2-3,TRBV5-6,.,.,TGTGCCAGCAGCTTGGAGCTACAGAACACGCAGTATTTT,CASSLELQNTQYF
TRBJ2-7,TRBV7-9,.,.,TGTGCCAGCAGCTTAGTCCGGGCCGAGGGTAGCGAGCAGTACTTC,CASSLVRAEGSEQYF
TRBJ2-7,TRBV7-2,.,few,TGTGCCAGCAGCTTAGGGGTGACAGCCTACGAGCAGTACTTC,CASSLGVTAYEQYF
TRBJ1-1,TRBV27,TRBD1,.,TGTGCCAGCAGTAAAGATCAGGGGGTTGGCACTGAAGCTTTCTTT,CASSKDQGVGTEAFF
TRBJ2-2,TRBV29-1,.,few,TGCAGCGTTGAAGAGCGGTCCGGGGAGCTGTTTTTT,CSVEERSGELFF
TRBJ1-2,TRBV6-1,.,few,TGTGCCAGCAGTGAATTAGTAACTGGCTACACCTTC,CASSELVTGYTF
TRBJ2-1,TRBV7-8,.,few,TGTGCCAGCAGCTTAGGCAGGGCGAGGTTGGCTGAGCAGTTCTTC,CASSLGRARLAEQFF
TRBJ1-5,TRBV30,TRBD1,few,TGTGCCTGGAGCGACGGGACAGGGGATCAGCCCCAGCATTTT,CAWSDGTGDQPQHF
TRBJ1-2,TRBV15,TRBD1,.,TGTGCCACCAGCAGAGAGGTGGGGACAGGAGGCTACACCTTC,CATSREVGTGGYTF
TRBJ2-3,TRBV7-9,TRBD1,once,TGTGCCAGCAGCCCTCCCTTCCGACAGGGGGCAGATACGCAGTATTTT,CASSPPFRQGADTQYF
TRBJ2-1,TRBV14,TRBD2,.,TGTGCCAGCAGCCAAACGGGTTGGGCGGGAGGATCCTACAATGAGCAGTTCTTC,CASSQTGWAGGSYNEQFF
TRBJ2-1,TRBV6-4,TRBD2,.,TGTGCCAGCAGTGCGGCTAGCGGGAGGAACAGTGAGCAGTTCTTC,CASSAASGRNSEQFF
TRBJ1-2,TRBV7-2,.,.,TGTGCCAGCAGCTTAGGGACTAAGGGCTACACCTTC,CASSLGTKGYTF
TRBJ2-3,TRBV30,TRBD2,.,TGTGCCTGGAGTGTATTGGGGCTAGCGGGGGGGCCGGGAGATACGCAGTATTTT,CAWSVLGLAGGPGDTQYF
TRBJ2-1,TRBV11-3,TRBD2,.,TGTGCCAGCAAGCCAGCGGGGTACAATGAGCAGTTCTTC,CASKPAGYNEQFF
TRBJ1-6,TRBV21-1,.,.,TGTGCCAGCAGCAAGGGGGGGGAGGGGCAGGGGCGTAATTCACCCCTCCACTTT,CASSKGGEGQGRNSPLHF
TRBJ2-3,TRBV13,TRBD2,.,TGTGCCAGCAGCACGACCCCCAGGACTAGCGGGGGGGCAGATAGCACAGATACGCAGTATTTT,CASSTTPRTSGGADSTDTQYF
TRBJ2-7,TRBV30,.,.,TGTGCCTGGAGTGTATTCAGGACCTACGAGCAGTACTTC,CAWSVFRTYEQYF
TRBJ2-3,TRBV6-4,TRBD2,.,TGTGCCAGCAGTCTTAGCGGGGGGGCCTCAGATACGCAGTATTTT,CASSLSGGASDTQYF
TRBJ2-1,TRBV6-4,TRBD2,.,TGTGCCACGGGAGGGGCTCAAAATAATGAGCAGTTCTTC,CATGGAQNNEQFF
TRBJ1-1,TRBV29-1,.,.,TGCAGCACTACCCGGGGACAAGGCCAAGGGATGAACACTGAAGCTTTCTTT,CSTTRGQGQGMNTEAFF
TRBJ1-5,TRBV27,TRBD1,once,TGTGCCAGCAGTTTAAGGAGGGGGCAAGATCAGCCCCAGCATTTT,CASSLRRGQDQPQHF
TRBJ1-5,TRBV7-6,TRBD1,.,TGTGCCAGCAGCCCAGGGACAGGGTACGATCAGCCCCAGCATTTT,CASSPGTGYDQPQHF
TRBJ1-1,TRBV9,.,.,TGTGCCAGCAGCGTAACGCCAGGGCGAACTGAAGCTTTCTTT,CASSVTPGRTEAFF
TRBJ2-7,TRBV5-6,.,.,TGTGCCAGCAGCCCGACGGGGGTTTACGAGCAGTACTTC,CASSPTGVYEQYF
TRBJ2-2,TRBV14,TRBD1,.,TGTGCCAGCAGCCATGAGGGGACAGGGCCGTGGTCCGGGGAGCTGTTTTTT,CASSHEGTGPWSGELFF
TRBJ2-3,TRBV18,.,.,TGTGCCAGCCTGGCCTGGCTAAACGGAGCTAGCACAGATACGCAGTATTTT,CASLAWLNGASTDTQYF
TRBJ1-1,TRBV28,TRBD1,few,TGTGCCAGCGCCAAAGGGGGCGCGAGTAACACTGAAGCTTTCTTT,CASAKGGASNTEAFF
TRBJ2-1,TRBV5-1,TRBD2,.,TGCGCCAGCAGCACCTGGGTTAGCGGGATAGGCCCCCCCTACAATGAGCAGTTCTTC,CASSTWVSGIGPPYNEQFF
TRBJ2-5,TRBV29-1,.,.,TGCAGCGTGGCCCTTCTAGGGGCCGGGACCCAGTACTTC,CSVALLGAGTQYF
TRBJ2-3,TRBV15,TRBD2,.,TGTGCCACCAACGCCCGACTAGCGGGAGGGTCGGGAGATACGCAGTATTTT,CATNARLAGGSGDTQYF
TRBJ1-1,TRBV9,TRBD1,once,TGTGCCAGCAGCCCGCTCCAACAGGGGCCCCCTTCCCGGGGGACTGAAGCTTTCTTT,CASSPLQQGPPSRGTEAFF
TRBJ1-2,TRBV9,.,.,TGTGCCAGCAGCGAGCGGGGAGGGGGCTACACCTTC,CASSERGGGYTF
TRBJ1-1,TRBV7-9,.,.,TGTTCCAGCAGCCCTAATCCCAACTCAGGCATGAACACTGAAGCTTTCTTT,CSSSPNPNSGMNTEAFF
TRBJ2-7,TRBV7-9,.,.,TGTTCCAGCAGCTTTAGCCCCAGAGGACAGTCTCCCGACTACGAGCAGTACTTC,CSSSFSPRGQSPDYEQYF
TRBJ2-1,TRBV2,TRBD2,.,TGTGCCAGCAGCTCGGGTGGACTAGCGGGAGATGAGGAGGGGAATGAGCAGTTCTTC,CASSSGGLAGDEEGNEQFF
TRBJ1-3,TRBV9,.,.,TGTGCCAGCAGCGTAGGAGTAGGGGAAGGAAACACCATATATTTT,CASSVGVGEGNTIYF
TRBJ2-1,TRBV6-5,TRBD2,.,TGTGCCAGCAGTTACTCGAGCGGGGGGGCTTATGAGCAGTTCTTC,CASSYSSGGAYEQFF
TRBJ1-3,TRBV4-3,.,.,TGCGCCAGCAGCCAAGATCTGATGACAGATTACTCTGGAAACACCATATATTTT,CASSQDLMTDYSGNTIYF
TRBJ1-1,TRBV7-2,.,.,TGTGCCAGCAGCTTAGGTAGGAACACTGAAGCTTTCTTT,CASSLGRNTEAFF
TRBJ1-2,TRBV4-1,TRBD1,.,TGCGCCAGCAGCCAAGATCCGGACAGGGAGATCTATGGCTACACCTTC,CASSQDPDREIYGYTF
TRBJ2-3,TRBV5-4,.,.,TGTGCCAGCAGCACTGACGGAGCTAGCACAGATACGCAGTATTTT,CASSTDGASTDTQYF
TRBJ2-3,TRBV11-2,TRBD1,.,TGTGCCAGCAGCCGGACAGGGGGTACAGATACGCAGTATTTT,CASSRTGGTDTQYF
TRBJ1-4,TRBV30,.,.,TGTGCCTGGAGTGGGGAGGACGGTGCCGAAAAACTGTTTTTT,CAWSGEDGAEKLFF
TRBJ2-2,TRBV6-4,.,.,TGTGCCAGCAGTGCAGAGACAGGGAACACCGGGGAGCTGTTTTTT,CASSAETGNTGELFF
TRBJ1-2,TRBV15,TRBD1,.,TGTGCCACCAGCAGGTGGGACAGGAACTATGGCTACACCTTC,CATSRWDRNYGYTF
TRBJ1-2,TRBV7-9,TRBD1,.,TGTGCCAGCAGCTCCCCTGACAGGGCTCATGGCTACACCTTC,CASSSPDRAHGYTF
TRBJ2-1,TRBV6-6,TRBD1,.,TGTGCCAGCAGCGACAGGGGGTCACCAATTAATGAGCAGTTCTTC,CASSDRGSPINEQFF
TRBJ1-1,TRBV7-8,TRBD1,.,TGTGCCAGCAGCTTAGAGGGGGGACAGGGGGCTTACACTGAAGCTTTCTTT,CASSLEGGQGAYTEAFF
TRBJ2-1,TRBV6-1,.,.,TGTGCCAGCAGTGAAGCTTCCGGGTCGGGAAGCAGTGAGCAGTTCTTC,CASSEASGSGSSEQFF